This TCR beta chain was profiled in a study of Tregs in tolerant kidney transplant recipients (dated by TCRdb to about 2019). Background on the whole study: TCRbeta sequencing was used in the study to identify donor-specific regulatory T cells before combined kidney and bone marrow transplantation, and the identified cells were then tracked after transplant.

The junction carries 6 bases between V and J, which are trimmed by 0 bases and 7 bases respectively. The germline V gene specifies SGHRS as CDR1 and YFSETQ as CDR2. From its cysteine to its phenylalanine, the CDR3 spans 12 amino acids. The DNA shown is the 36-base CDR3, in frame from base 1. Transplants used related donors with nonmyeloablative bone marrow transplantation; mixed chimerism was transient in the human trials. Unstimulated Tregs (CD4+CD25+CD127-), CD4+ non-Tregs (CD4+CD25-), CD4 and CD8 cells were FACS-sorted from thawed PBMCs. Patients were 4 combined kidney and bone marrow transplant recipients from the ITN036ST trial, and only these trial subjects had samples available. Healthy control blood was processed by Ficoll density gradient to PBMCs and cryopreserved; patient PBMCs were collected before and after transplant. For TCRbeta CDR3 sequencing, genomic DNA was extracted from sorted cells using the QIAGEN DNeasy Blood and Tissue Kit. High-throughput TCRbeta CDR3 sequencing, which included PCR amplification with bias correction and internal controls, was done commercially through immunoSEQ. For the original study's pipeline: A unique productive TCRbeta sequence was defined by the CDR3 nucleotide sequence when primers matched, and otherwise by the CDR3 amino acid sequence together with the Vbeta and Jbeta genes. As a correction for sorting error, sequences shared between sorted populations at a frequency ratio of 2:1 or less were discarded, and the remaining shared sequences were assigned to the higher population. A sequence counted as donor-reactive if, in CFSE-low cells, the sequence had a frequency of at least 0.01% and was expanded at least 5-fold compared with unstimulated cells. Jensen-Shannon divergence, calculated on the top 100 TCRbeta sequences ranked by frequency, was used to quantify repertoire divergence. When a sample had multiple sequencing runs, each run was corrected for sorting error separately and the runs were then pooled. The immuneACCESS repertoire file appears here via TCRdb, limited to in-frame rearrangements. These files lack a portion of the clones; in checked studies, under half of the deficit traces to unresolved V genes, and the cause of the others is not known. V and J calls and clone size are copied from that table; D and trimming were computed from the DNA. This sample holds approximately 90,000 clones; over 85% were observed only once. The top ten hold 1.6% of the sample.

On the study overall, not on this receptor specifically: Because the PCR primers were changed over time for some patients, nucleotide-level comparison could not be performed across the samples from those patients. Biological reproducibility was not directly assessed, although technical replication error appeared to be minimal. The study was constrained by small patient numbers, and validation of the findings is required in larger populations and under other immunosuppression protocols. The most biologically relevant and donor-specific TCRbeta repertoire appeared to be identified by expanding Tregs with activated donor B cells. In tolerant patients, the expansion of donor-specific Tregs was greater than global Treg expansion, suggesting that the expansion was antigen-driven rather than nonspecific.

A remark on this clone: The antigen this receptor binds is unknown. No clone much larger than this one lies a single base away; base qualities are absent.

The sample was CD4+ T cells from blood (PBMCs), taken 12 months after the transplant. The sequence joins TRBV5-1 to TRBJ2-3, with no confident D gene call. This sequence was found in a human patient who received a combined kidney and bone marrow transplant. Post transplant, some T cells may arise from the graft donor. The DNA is TGCGCCAGCAGCTTGGTGCAGAATACGCAGTATTTT. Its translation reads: CASSLVQNTQYF.